Described below is a single T cell receptor beta chain sequence and its context. This sample was included in a study of blood T cells in healthy people across ages. V shed 1 base, J shed 1 base, and the junction held 10 bases outside the gene matches. Germline V lookup: CDR1 MNHEY, CDR2 SVGEGT. This CDR3 has 18 amino acids. Next came a second PCR, run for about 7 to 12 cycles, which used a sample-barcoded 5' primer along with a J-beta primer mix. TCRdb reanalysed the 5' RACE reads using MiXCR and keeps one entry per CDR3 protein. Of fewer than 800,000 distinct CDR3 sequences listed, 45% to 50% are singletons.

This clonotype was obtained from a woman aged 55-70 years in good health. Sequenced sample: blood. V usage is TRBV6-2 or TRBV6-3 and J usage is TRBJ1-1; 9 bases line up with TRBD1. CDR3 sequence (DNA): TGTGCCAGCAGTTACTTTTGGGACAGGGCATCTGCGAACACTGAAGCTTTCTTT. Translation gives CASSYFWDRASANTEAFF.